This entry lists 12 T cell receptor beta chains sequenced from one sample in a study of cytomegalovirus exposure and HLA in healthy donors. A multiplex PCR was run with 60 Vbeta primers and 13 Jbeta primers. Sequencing used immunoSEQ multiplex PCR; TCRdb keeps in-frame clones, though not all of them. The sample lists 200,000 or so clones, roughly three quarters occurring once. Sequencing was performed on PBMCs. The receptors come from a male donor in good health and CMV-seropositive.

The chain has TRBV7-2 and TRBJ2-2; perhaps TRBD2 as D (7 bases). Germline V CDR1 and CDR2: SGHTA, FQGNSA. The V and J ends lost 0 bases and 1 base respectively, with 9 bases between them. The CDR3 contains 16 residues. The CDR3 nucleotides read TGTGCCAGCAGCTTAGCGGGGGGGCTGAACACCGGGGAGCTGTTTTTT. It specifies CASSLAGGLNTGELFF.

As DNA, the CDR3 is TGTGCCAGCAGTTCCCGGGACTCACACTCCTACAATGAGCAGTTCTTC. It codes for CASSSRDSHSYNEQFF. The chain has TRBV27 and TRBJ2-1, with a possible D match to TRBD2 (6 bases). This CDR3 comprises 16 residues. CDR1 is MNHEY, CDR2 SMNVEV, per germline (reference sequence). Deletions cut 4 bases from V and 0 bases from J, with 13 bases between.

J is TRBJ2-5 and V is TRBV10-3; the D gene is possibly TRBD1 (5 bases). The better agreement between TRBJ2-7 and the DNA end casts doubt on the J call. The CDR3 sequence is 13 residues long. Germline loops: CDR1 ENHRY, CDR2 SYGVKD. The CDR3: CAISEGASYEQYF. The CDR3 DNA follows: TGTGCCATCAGTGAGGGGGCGTCCTACGAGCAGTACTTC.

V and J are TRBV7-3 and TRBJ2-1; TRBD2 is a possible D gene (6 bases). The CDR3 contains 12 residues. V gave up 5 bases and J gave up 15 bases, with 17 bases separating them. Per germline, CDR1 SGHTA and CDR2 FQGTGA. CDR3 sequence: CASSLPGTRLFF. In DNA form, the CDR3 reads TGTGCCAGCAGCCTCCCGGGGACTCGCTTGTTCTTC.

The rearrangement joins TRBV7-2 to TRBJ2-5, with D possibly being TRBD2 (6 bases). The CDR3 length is 15 residues. V was clipped by 2 bases and J by 2 bases, with 12 bases between them. Looked up from germline, CDR1 is SGHTA and CDR2 is FQGNSA. CDR3: CASSLMSGGQETQYF. In DNA, the CDR3 is TGTGCCAGCAGCTTAATGTCTGGGGGGCAAGAGACCCAGTACTTC.

The gene calls are TRBV20-1 and TRBJ1-5; no clear D gene. The CDR3 runs to 11 residues. V lost 2 bases and J lost 6, with 5 bases in between. The germline CDR1 and CDR2 sequences are DFQATT and SNEGSKA (reference sequence). The DNA of the CDR3 is TGCAGTGCTAGATCGGGTCAGCCCCAGCATTTT. Translation: CSARSGQPQHF.

This clone was recorded once. The chain recombines TRBV5-6 with TRBJ2-7; D may be TRBD2 (5 bases). The ends were cut back, 2 bases at V and 0 bases at J, with 12 bases in the middle. This CDR3 is 15 amino acids long. Germline CDR1 and CDR2: SGHDT and YYEEEE. The CDR3 is CASSFYRGGSYEQYF. CDR3 nucleotides: TGTGCCAGCAGCTTTTACCGGGGTGGCTCCTACGAGCAGTACTTC.

This rearrangement joins TRBV9 to TRBJ2-5; D perhaps matches TRBD2 (5 bases). Germline loops: CDR1 SGDLS, CDR2 YYNGEE. The V and J ends lost 0 bases and 7 bases respectively, with 13 bases between them. The CDR3 contains 14 residues. CDR3 DNA sequence: TGTGCCAGCAGCGTAGACGTGGGAGAGGGGACCCAGTACTTC. Amino acids: CASSVDVGEGTQYF.

The chain joins TRBV19 to TRBJ2-7; TRBD1 aligns across 8 bases. The CDR3 runs to 14 residues. Germline CDR1 LNHDA, CDR2 SQIVND (reference sequence). V dropped 9 bases and J dropped 2; count of bases not matched to a gene: 9. As DNA, the CDR3 is TGTGCCAGCCAGGACAGGGTGGGGCCCTACGAGCAGTACTTC. Its protein product is CASQDRVGPYEQYF. The whole variable domain, filled in from reference TRBV19 and TRBJ2-7, reads DGGITQSPKYLFRKEGQNVTLSCEQNLNHDAMYWYRQDPGQGLRLIYYSQIVNDFQKGDIAEGYSVSREKKESFPLTVTSAQKNPTAFYLCASQDRVGPYEQYFGPGTRLTVT.

V and J are TRBV30 and TRBJ1-5; maybe TRBD1 (6 bases). This CDR3 spans 16 amino acids. The germline V gene encodes CDR1 GTSNPN and CDR2 SVGIG (reference sequence). The germline V and J ends were trimmed by 1 base and 1 base, with 14 bases remaining between them. CDR3 loop: CAWSARGARSNQPQHF. The CDR3 DNA follows: TGTGCCTGGAGTGCTCGGGGGGCGCGAAGCAATCAGCCCCAGCATTTT.

With respect to this clone: An end of the junction does not agree with germline; a read error may underlie this. V is TRBV7-9 and J is TRBJ2-7, with 12 nucleotides matching TRBD1. The CDR3 length is 16 residues. Germline V gene lookup returns CDR1 SEHNR and CDR2 FQNEAQ (reference sequence). The CDR3 here is CSSSLASGQGAYEQYF. DNA for the CDR3: TGTTCCAGCAGCTTAGCCTCGGGACAGGGGGCTTACGAGCAGTACTTC. The variable domain in full, completed from reference TRBV7-9 and TRBJ2-7, reads DTGVSQNPRHKITKRGQNVTFRCDPISEHNRLYWYRQTLGQGPEFLTYFQNEAQLEKSRLLSDRFSAERPKGSFSTLEIQRTEQGDSAMYLCSSSLASGQGAYEQYFGPGTRLTVT.

On this clone itself: Additional DNA sequences in this sample encode the identical CDR3. The V and J genes are TRBV5-1 and TRBJ2-2, with 7 bases that match TRBD1. The germline CDR1 and CDR2 sequences are SGHRS and YFSETQ. The V segment lost 0 bases and the J segment 1 base; nucleotides outside the gene matches: 0. This CDR3 is built from 15 residues. CDR3: CASSLGTGNTGELFF. The CDR3 bases are TGCGCCAGCAGCTTGGGGACAGGGAACACCGGGGAGCTGTTTTTT.